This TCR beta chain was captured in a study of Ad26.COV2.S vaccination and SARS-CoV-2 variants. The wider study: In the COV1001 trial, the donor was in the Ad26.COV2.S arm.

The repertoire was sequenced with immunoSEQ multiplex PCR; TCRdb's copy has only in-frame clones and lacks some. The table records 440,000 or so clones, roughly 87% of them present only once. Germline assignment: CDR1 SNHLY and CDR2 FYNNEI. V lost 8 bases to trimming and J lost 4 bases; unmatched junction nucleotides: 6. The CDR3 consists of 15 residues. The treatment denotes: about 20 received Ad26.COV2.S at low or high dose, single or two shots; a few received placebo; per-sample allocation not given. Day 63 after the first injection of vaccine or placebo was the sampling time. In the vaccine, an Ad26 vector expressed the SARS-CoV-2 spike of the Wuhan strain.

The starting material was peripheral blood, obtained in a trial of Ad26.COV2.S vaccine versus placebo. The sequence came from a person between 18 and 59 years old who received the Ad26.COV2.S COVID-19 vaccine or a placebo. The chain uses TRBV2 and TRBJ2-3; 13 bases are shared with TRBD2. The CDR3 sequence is CASRRLAGGPDTQYF. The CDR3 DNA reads TGTGCCAGCCGACGACTAGCGGGAGGCCCAGATACGCAGTATTTT.